The 11 T cell receptor beta chains reported below all come from one sample, sequenced in a study of blood T cell repertoires in COVID-19. TCRdb's table, derived via immunoSEQ multiplex PCR, lists solely in-frame clones and lacks some. In the table there are 150,000 to 200,000 clones, 90% of which are singletons. The sequencing input was peripheral blood. Every receptor here comes from a man aged 45-65 years with acute or convalescent COVID-19.

The V and J genes are TRBV28 and TRBJ2-7; D is perhaps TRBD1 (5 bases). With 4 bases removed from V and 5 bases from J, the gap between germline ends came to 15 bases. The CDR3 has 14 amino acids. Germline V CDR1 and CDR2: MDHEN, SYDVKM. The CDR3 sequence: CASSSPQGADEQYF. The DNA of the CDR3 is TGTGCCAGCAGTTCCCCCCAAGGGGCGGACGAGCAGTACTTC.

The chain couples TRBV2 to TRBJ2-1, with 9 bases identical to TRBD1. The CDR3 totals 13 residues. V shed 6 bases and J 13 bases; nucleotides not matched to a gene: 10. In germline, CDR1 is SNHLY, CDR2 FYNNEI. In DNA form, the CDR3 reads TGTGCCAGCAGGCAAGGGACAGGGACCGGACAGTTCTTC. This codes for CASRQGTGTGQFF.

Only a few counts were recorded for this clone. This specimen includes other DNA sequences encoding the same CDR3. The chain is built from TRBV27 and TRBJ1-1; 9 bases align to TRBD1. The CDR3 runs 15 residues. After removal of 5 bases from V and 0 bases from J, the junction contained 4 bases not matched to a gene. The germline V gene encodes CDR1 MNHEY and CDR2 SMNVEV (reference sequence). CDR3 bases: TGTGCCAGCAGTCCCACAGGGGGCATGAACACTGAAGCTTTCTTT. This gives the protein CASSPTGGMNTEAFF.

This chain links TRBV7-9 with TRBJ2-2; 10 bases agree with TRBD1. The CDR3 sequence is 18 residues long. V lost 1 base and J lost 0; bases outside the gene matches: 5. The germline CDR1 and CDR2 sequences are SEHNR and FQNEAQ (reference sequence). The CDR3 sequence is CASSLGWGTGANTGELFF. CDR3 in DNA: TGTGCCAGCAGCTTAGGTTGGGGGACAGGGGCGAACACCGGGGAGCTGTTTTTT.

This chain links TRBV2 with TRBJ2-7; TRBD1 might be the D (6 bases). The CDR3 totals 12 residues. The V gene's germline CDR1 is SNHLY and CDR2 FYNNEI. V was clipped by 2 bases and J by 9 bases, with 11 bases between them. The CDR3 sequence: CASSERDIGQYV. The CDR3 DNA reads TGTGCCAGCAGTGAAAGGGACATAGGGCAGTACGTC.

The V gene is TRBV5-1, the J gene TRBJ2-7; a possible D gene is TRBD1 (5 bases). CDR1 is SGHRS, CDR2 YFSETQ, per germline. The CDR3 consists of 11 residues. The germline V and J ends were trimmed by 1 base and 6 bases, with 5 bases remaining between them. The CDR3 DNA reads as TGCGCCAGCAGCTTGAGGGGCGAGCAGTACTTC. Encoded protein: CASSLRGEQYF. The variable domain in full, completed from reference TRBV5-1 and TRBJ2-7, reads KAGVTQTPRYLIKTRGQQVTLSCSPISGHRSVSWYQQTPGQGLQFLFEYFSETQRNKGNFPGRFSGRQFSNSRSEMNVSTLELGDSALYLCASSLRGEQYFGPGTRLTVT.

The gene calls are TRBV15 and TRBJ2-2; 13 nucleotides agree with TRBD2. Trimming cost V 1 base and J 6 bases; bases outside gene matches: 5. The CDR3 contains 17 residues. The germline V gene encodes CDR1 LNHNV and CDR2 YYDKDF (reference sequence). CDR3 DNA sequence: TGTGCCACCAGCAGAGGAGGGACTAGCGGGATGGCCGGGGAGCTGTTTTTT. Translated, it gives CATSRGGTSGMAGELFF.

The chain combines TRBV15 with TRBJ1-3; TRBD1 aligns across 8 bases. The germline CDR1 and CDR2 sequences are LNHNV and YYDKDF (reference sequence). With V trimmed by 0 bases and J by 4 bases, 2 bases remained unmatched. The CDR3 is 15 residues long. CDR3 loop: CATSRDRGPGNTIYF. The DNA for the CDR3 is TGTGCCACCAGCAGAGACAGGGGGCCGGGAAACACCATATATTTT.

This chain joins TRBV10-3 and TRBJ1-6, with 11 bases identical to TRBD1. Germline V gene data show CDR1 as ENHRY and CDR2 as SYGVKD. This CDR3 is built from 16 residues. Trimming at V came to 5 bases and at J to 9 bases, leaving 9 bases not matched to a gene. The CDR3 here is CAISPHGQGAFSPLHF. In DNA form, the CDR3 reads TGTGCCATCAGTCCCCACGGACAGGGGGCTTTTTCACCCCTCCACTTT.

The chain has TRBV28 and TRBJ2-5; 9 bases agree with TRBD2. V lost 6 bases and J lost 5; bases outside the gene matches: 10. CDR1 is MDHEN and CDR2 is SYDVKM in the germline V gene. The CDR3 spans 15 residues. CDR3 sequence (DNA): TGTGCCAGCAGCATAGGACTAGCGATGTGGGAGACCCAGTACTTC. This translates into CASSIGLAMWETQYF.

In its sample, this clone was seen a few times. The chain is built from TRBV9 and TRBJ1-2, with TRBD1 identical over 8 bases. The CDR3 covers 14 residues. V was pared by 4 bases and J by 5 bases, with 7 bases of the junction left unmatched. Germline CDR1 reads SGDLS; CDR2 reads YYNGEE. The CDR3 sequence: CASSRQTGEYGYTF. The DNA for the CDR3 is TGTGCCAGCAGCCGCCAGACAGGGGAATATGGCTACACCTTC.